This passage covers 22 T cell receptor beta chains from one sample sequenced in a study of T cells in Graves' hyperthyroidism and ophthalmopathy. Amplification of TCR beta CDR3 regions used RNA as the template. RT-PCR in the first round (using the HTBI primer set) targeted the TCR CDR3. A single record per CDR3 protein comes from TCRdb applying MiXCR to the multiplex PCR reads. The sample yields roughly 630,000 distinct CDR3 sequences, around 14% seen once. The material sequenced was blood. The source of these receptors is a woman in her twenties or thirties with Graves' hyperthyroidism.

At least ten counts were recorded for this clonotype. This chain uses TRBV12-3 or TRBV12-4 with TRBJ1-3, with TRBD1 matching over 7 bases. The CDR3 extends over 16 amino acids. Trimming took 6 bases from V and 2 from J; bases not matched to a gene: 10. DNA of the CDR3: TGTGCCAGCAGCCTTACGACCGGGACAGCTGGAAACACCATATATTTT. This encodes CASSLTTGTAGNTIYF.

V is TRBV19 and J is TRBJ2-5; D not certain. The CDR3 runs 14 residues. The germline V and J ends were trimmed by 5 bases and 0 bases, with 10 bases remaining between them. Germline V gene sequence: CDR1 LNHDA, CDR2 SQIVND (reference sequence). The CDR3 here is CASSSGQNQETQYF. The CDR3, as DNA: TGTGCCAGTAGTTCCGGGCAGAACCAAGAGACCCAGTACTTC.

This clonotype was detected ten times or more. The chain uses TRBV20-1 and TRBJ2-3, with TRBD2 identical over 8 bases. V shed 3 bases, J shed 3 bases, and the junction held 14 bases outside the gene matches. This CDR3 has 17 amino acids. Germline loops: CDR1 DFQATT, CDR2 SNEGSKA (reference sequence). The CDR3 DNA reads as TGCAGTGCTAGTTTCTCCTGGACTAGCCCGCGGACAGATACGCAGTATTTT. Its translation: CSASFSWTSPRTDTQYF.

There are many counts of this clonotype. The J gene is TRBJ1-1, the V gene TRBV5-1; D not certain. Germline CDR1 is SGHRS and CDR2 is YFSETQ. Trimming shortened V by 0 bases and J by 1 base, and 13 bases separated the two germline ends. The CDR3 runs 16 residues. The CDR3 loop is CASSLVASEGNTEAFF. The CDR3 DNA is TGCGCCAGCAGCTTGGTGGCATCGGAAGGGAACACTGAAGCTTTCTTT.

This clonotype appeared a few times. The J gene is TRBJ2-3, the V gene TRBV24-1; 11 bases match TRBD1. The length of the CDR3 is 17 residues. The V gene end was trimmed by 4 bases and the J gene end by 2 bases; junction bases not matched to a gene: 7. The germline V gene encodes CDR1 KGHDR and CDR2 SFDVKD. CDR3 residues: CATSDPGTGGITDTQYF. Here the CDR3 DNA reads TGTGCCACCAGTGACCCGGGGACAGGGGGAATCACAGATACGCAGTATTTT.

This clonotype has more than one count but fewer than ten. The V and J genes are TRBV7-9 and TRBJ2-7; no clear D. Looked up from germline, CDR1 is SEHNR and CDR2 is FQNEAQ (reference sequence). Trimming left V 5 bases short and J 4 bases short, with 12 bases between. This CDR3 is built from 13 residues. The CDR3 spells CASSTFVGYEQYF. For the CDR3, the DNA is TGTGCCAGCAGCACCTTCGTAGGGTACGAGCAGTACTTC. Full variable domain (outside the CDR3, taken from reference TRBV7-9 and TRBJ2-7): DTGVSQNPRHKITKRGQNVTFRCDPISEHNRLYWYRQTLGQGPEFLTYFQNEAQLEKSRLLSDRFSAERPKGSFSTLEIQRTEQGDSAMYLCASSTFVGYEQYFGPGTRLTVT.

This clonotype was detected ten times or more. The rearrangement uses TRBV12-3 or TRBV12-4 and TRBJ1-1; 7 nucleotides match TRBD1. The J segment lost 1 base and the V segment lost 7 bases, leaving 9 bases of the junction unmatched. The CDR3 is 15 residues long. CDR3 in amino acids: CASTYKGGRNTEAFF. The CDR3 bases are TGTGCCAGCACCTATAAAGGGGGCAGGAACACTGAAGCTTTCTTT.

The chain links TRBV3-1 to TRBJ1-1; D is undetermined. Germline CDR1 and CDR2: LGHDT and YNNKEL (reference sequence). V lost 0 bases and J 5 bases, leaving 13 bases between the germline ends. The CDR3 length is 15 residues. CDR3 protein: CASSQDWVSGTEAFF. CDR3 in DNA: TGTGCCAGCAGCCAAGACTGGGTTTCGGGGACTGAAGCTTTCTTT.

The sample holds many counts of this clonotype. This rearrangement joins TRBV3-1 to TRBJ2-5; D is unclear. Looked up from germline, CDR1 is LGHDT and CDR2 is YNNKEL (reference sequence). The CDR3 loop spans 12 amino acids. V lost 1 base and J 4 bases, leaving 4 bases between the germline ends. CDR3 amino acids: CASSQVAETQYF. CDR3 nucleotides: TGTGCCAGCAGCCAAGTCGCAGAGACCCAGTACTTC.

The sample holds a few counts of this clonotype. The rearrangement uses TRBV3-1 and TRBJ2-7; D is unclear. Trimming took 4 bases from V and 0 from J, leaving 13 bases between them. Germline CDR1 LGHDT, CDR2 YNNKEL (reference sequence). The CDR3 extends over 15 amino acids. CDR3 region: CASSPSPTTSYEQYF. The CDR3 DNA follows: TGTGCCAGCAGCCCCAGTCCCACAACCTCCTACGAGCAGTACTTC.

This clonotype was counted at least ten times. This chain links TRBV7-3 with TRBJ2-3, with 7 bases that match TRBD2. The CDR3 consists of 17 residues. Germline V gives CDR1 SGHTA, CDR2 FQGTGA. V shed 3 bases, J shed 0 bases, and the junction held 9 bases outside the gene matches. The CDR3 loop is CASSLGGTASSTDTQYF. The DNA of the CDR3 is TGTGCCAGCAGCTTGGGGGGGACTGCTTCTAGCACAGATACGCAGTATTTT.

This clonotype occurred a few times. V and J are TRBV6-1 and TRBJ2-3; D ambiguous. Trimming pared 6 bases from V and 0 bases from J, leaving 22 bases between. This CDR3 has 18 amino acids. CDR1 and CDR2 (germline): MNHNS, SASEGT. The CDR3 DNA is TGTGCCAGCAGCCACCACAAGATACACCCCGAGAGCACAGATACGCAGTATTTT. This codes for CASSHHKIHPESTDTQYF.

A note on this clonotype: The junction does not match germline at one end; this may be a read error. The genes are TRBV7-2 and TRBJ1-1, with 7 bases lining up with TRBD1. The length of the CDR3 is 14 residues. Germline CDR1 and CDR2: SGHTA and FQGNSA. CDR3 sequence reads: CASSLAGGGTEASF. Here the CDR3 DNA reads TGTGCCAGCAGCTTAGCAGGGGGCGGCACTGAAGCTTCCTTT.

This clonotype was picked up many times. The V and J genes are TRBV5-1 and TRBJ2-1; 7 bases map to TRBD2. V lost 0 bases to trimming and J lost 10 bases; unmatched junction nucleotides: 10. The V gene's germline CDR1 is SGHRS and CDR2 YFSETQ. The CDR3 spans 15 residues. The CDR3 nucleotides are TGCGCCAGCAGCTTGGGGGTAGGACTAGGAAGCGAGCAGTTCTTC. It translates to CASSLGVGLGSEQFF. Looking up the rest from reference TRBV5-1 and TRBJ2-1 gives the full variable domain: KAGVTQTPRYLIKTRGQQVTLSCSPISGHRSVSWYQQTPGQGLQFLFEYFSETQRNKGNFPGRFSGRQFSNSRSEMNVSTLELGDSALYLCASSLGVGLGSEQFFGPGTRLTVL.

This clonotype has a count of ten or more. The chain is built from TRBV11-2 and TRBJ2-3; tentatively, D is TRBD2 (6 bases). V shed 5 bases and J shed 1 base, with 19 bases lying between them. The CDR3 contains 17 residues. CDR1 SGHAT and CDR2 FQNNGV come from the germline V gene. The CDR3 sequence is CASSPIRRRDRTDTQYF. In nucleotides, the CDR3 is TGTGCCAGCAGCCCGATTAGGAGGAGGGATCGCACAGATACGCAGTATTTT.

This clonotype was picked up many times. V and J are TRBV30 and TRBJ1-5; D perhaps matches TRBD1 (6 bases). In germline, CDR1 is GTSNPN, CDR2 SVGIG (reference sequence). CDR3 length: 11 amino acids. The germline V and J ends were trimmed by 6 bases and 6 bases, with 9 bases remaining between them. CDR3 protein: CACGGGQPQHF. In DNA form, the CDR3 reads TGTGCCTGTGGAGGGGGTCAGCCCCAGCATTTT.

This clonotype was recorded at least ten times. The chain uses TRBV11-2 and TRBJ2-7, with 11 bases lining up with TRBD2. Germline trimming cut 1 base from V and 5 bases from J; bases unmatched to any gene: 7. In germline, CDR1 is SGHAT, CDR2 FQNNGV. The CDR3 is 16 amino acids. The CDR3 coding sequence is TGTGCCAGCAGCTTAGTTTTGCTAGCGGGAGGCCACGAGCAGTACTTC. This encodes CASSLVLLAGGHEQYF.

The chain carries TRBV19 and TRBJ2-1, with D possibly matching TRBD1 (6 bases). This CDR3 region has 15 residues. Germline values: CDR1 LNHDA, CDR2 SQIVND (reference sequence). The ends were cut back, 0 bases at V and 1 base at J, with 7 bases in the middle. CDR3 protein: CASSIDDRSYNEQFF. CDR3 DNA: TGTGCCAGTAGTATAGATGACAGGTCCTACAATGAGCAGTTCTTC.

This clonotype was detected a few times. The V and J genes are TRBV6-1 and TRBJ2-1, with D perhaps matching TRBD2 (6 bases). The CDR3 contains 15 residues. The V gene lost 6 bases and the J gene lost 4 bases, with 16 bases spanning the gap. In germline, CDR1 is MNHNS, CDR2 SASEGT. The CDR3 nucleotides read TGTGCCAGCAGCACCTTTGAGCGGGCGTACAATGAGCAGTTCTTC. Its protein is CASSTFERAYNEQFF.

This clonotype was observed at least ten times. The CDR3 nucleotides read TGTGCCAGCAGTTTGTGGGGAGGGGCGATCACCGGGGAGCTGTTTTTT. Its translation is CASSLWGGAITGELFF. This chain connects TRBV12-3 or TRBV12-4 to TRBJ2-2; 7 bases agree with TRBD2. J gave up 4 bases and V 3 bases, and 8 bases lay outside the gene matches. The CDR3 contains 16 residues.

The chain uses TRBV6-6 and TRBJ2-7; no clear D. There are 15 residues in the CDR3. CDR1 is MNHNY, CDR2 SVGAGI, per germline (reference sequence). Trimming left V 0 bases short and J 4 bases short, with 13 bases between. The CDR3 reads CASSYSVEMGYEQYF. The CDR3 DNA sequence: TGTGCCAGCAGTTACTCTGTGGAGATGGGATACGAGCAGTACTTC.

This clonotype was observed many times. The chain has TRBV30 and TRBJ1-1; D unclear. Between the trimmed V and J ends, which lost 0 bases and 11 bases, there was a span of 16 bases. The CDR3 spans 13 residues. Looked up from germline, CDR1 is GTSNPN and CDR2 is SVGIG (reference sequence). CDR3 amino acids: CAWSVRPIADAFF. CDR3 DNA: TGTGCCTGGAGTGTTCGCCCTATAGCGGATGCTTTCTTT.